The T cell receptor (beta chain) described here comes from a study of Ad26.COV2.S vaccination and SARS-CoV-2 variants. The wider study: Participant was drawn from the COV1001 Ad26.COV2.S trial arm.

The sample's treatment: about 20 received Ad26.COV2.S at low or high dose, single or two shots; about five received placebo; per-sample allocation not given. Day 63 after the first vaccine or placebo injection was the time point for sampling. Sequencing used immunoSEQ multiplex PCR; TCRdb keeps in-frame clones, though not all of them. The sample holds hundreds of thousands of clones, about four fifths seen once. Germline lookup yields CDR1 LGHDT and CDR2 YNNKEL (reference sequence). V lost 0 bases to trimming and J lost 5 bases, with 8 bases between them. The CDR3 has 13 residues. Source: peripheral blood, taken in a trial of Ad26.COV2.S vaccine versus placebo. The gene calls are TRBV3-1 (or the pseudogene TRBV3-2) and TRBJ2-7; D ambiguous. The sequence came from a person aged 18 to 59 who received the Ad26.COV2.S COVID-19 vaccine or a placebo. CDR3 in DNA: TGTGCCAGCAGCCAAGACGGGCACCACGAGCAGTACTTC. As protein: CASSQDGHHEQYF.